What follows are 31 T cell receptor beta chains derived from one specimen sequenced in a study of blood T cell repertoires in COVID-19 (dated by TCRdb to 2018 to 2021). Libraries were made using the immunoSEQ multiplex PCR assay. TCRdb mirrors the immuneACCESS table, restricted to in-frame sequences. Some clones are absent from its copies; in checked studies, under half trace to an unresolved V gene, and the reason for the others is unknown. This sample gives fewer than 350,000 clones in total; around 90% of them show up just once. In total, the top ten clones hold roughly 6.8% of the sample. The source material was peripheral blood. Every receptor here comes from a woman in her thirties with COVID-19, enrolled during active disease.

This chain joins TRBV6-5 and TRBJ2-7, with a possible D match to TRBD2 (6 bases). Trimming took off 8 bases at V and 7 bases at J, with 15 bases between the two ends. The CDR3 is 12 amino acids. CDR1 and CDR2 (germline): MNHEY, SVGAGI. The CDR3 DNA is TGTGCCAGCCTTAGGGGACGGGGGGAGCAGTACTTC. The encoded protein is CASLRGRGEQYF.

The chain carries TRBV5-6 and TRBJ1-1; 8 bases line up with TRBD1. The ends lost 3 bases at V and 3 bases at J; junction bases unmatched: 7. Per germline, CDR1 SGHDT and CDR2 YYEEEE. This CDR3 is 15 amino acids long. The CDR3 DNA is TGTGCCAGCAGCTCCCGGACAGGGAGACACACTGAAGCTTTCTTT. Translating it yields CASSSRTGRHTEAFF.

J is TRBJ1-5 and V is TRBV12-3 or TRBV12-4; 7 nucleotides line up with TRBD1. The CDR3 consists of 13 residues. Germline trimming cut 5 bases from V and 2 bases from J; bases unmatched to any gene: 0. The CDR3 loop reads CASSGQGNQPQHF. CDR3 nucleotides: TGTGCCAGCAGTGGACAGGGCAATCAGCCCCAGCATTTT.

The rearrangement joins TRBV18 to TRBJ2-7; 10 nucleotides agree with TRBD1. The V segment lost 4 bases and the J segment 2 bases; nucleotides outside the gene matches: 11. Germline V gene lookup returns CDR1 KGHSH and CDR2 LQKENI. The CDR3 spans 17 residues. The CDR3 DNA is TGTGCCAGCTCACGACGCCATCGGACAGGGGGGACCTACGAGCAGTACTTC. It codes for CASSRRHRTGGTYEQYF.

The chain is built from TRBV6-5 and TRBJ2-1; TRBD2 matches 13 bases. The V segment lost 7 bases and the J segment 15 bases; nucleotides outside the gene matches: 15. The CDR3 has 15 residues. Looked up from germline, CDR1 is MNHEY and CDR2 is SVGAGI. As DNA, the CDR3 is TGTGCCAGCAATGGACTAGCGGGAGACCGCGGGTTGATGTTCTTC. It is translated as CASNGLAGDRGLMFF.

The genes are TRBV5-1 and TRBJ2-3, with a tentative D call TRBD2 (5 bases). The CDR3 length is 16 residues. V lost 2 bases and J lost 2, with 15 bases in between. Germline assignment: CDR1 SGHRS and CDR2 YFSETQ. The CDR3: CASSLPLGRDTDTQYF. The CDR3 bases are TGCGCCAGCAGCTTACCGTTGGGTCGGGACACAGATACGCAGTATTTT. Together with reference TRBV5-1 and TRBJ2-3, the CDR3 gives the full variable domain: KAGVTQTPRYLIKTRGQQVTLSCSPISGHRSVSWYQQTPGQGLQFLFEYFSETQRNKGNFPGRFSGRQFSNSRSEMNVSTLELGDSALYLCASSLPLGRDTDTQYFGPGTRLTVL.

This clone was picked up one time. V gene TRBV14 combines with J gene TRBJ2-1; D not resolved. Trimming took off 2 bases at V and 7 bases at J, with 12 bases between the two ends. CDR1 and CDR2 (germline): SGHDN, FVKESK. CDR3 length: 14 amino acids. The CDR3 region is CASSQLGWQNEQFF. The CDR3 DNA sequence: TGTGCCAGCAGCCAACTAGGATGGCAAAATGAGCAGTTCTTC.

This clone was seen just once. The chain combines TRBV29-1 with TRBJ2-2, with no clear D. This CDR3 has 13 amino acids. Germline CDR1 is SQVTM and CDR2 is ANQGSEA. V was trimmed by 5 bases and J by 2 bases, leaving 9 bases between them. CDR3 protein: CSVKYRNTGELFF. The CDR3 DNA is TGCAGCGTTAAGTATAGAAACACCGGGGAGCTGTTTTTT.

The chain joins TRBV5-8 to TRBJ1-4; D call uncertain. The V gene lost 4 bases and the J gene lost 1 base, with 2 bases spanning the gap. The CDR3 is 12 amino acids. CDR1 SGHTS and CDR2 YDEGEE come from the germline V gene. CDR3: CASSQTNEKLFF. CDR3 in DNA: TGTGCCAGCAGCCAAACTAATGAAAAACTGTTTTTT.

J is TRBJ2-7 and V is TRBV29-1; the match to TRBD2 covers 13 bases. Germline CDR1 and CDR2: SQVTM and ANQGSEA. The V segment lost 2 bases and the J segment 1 base; nucleotides outside the gene matches: 2. The CDR3 has 15 amino acids. The CDR3 region is CSVERTSGGSYEQYF. CDR3 coding DNA: TGCAGCGTTGAAAGGACTAGCGGGGGTTCCTACGAGCAGTACTTC.

V and J are TRBV4-1 and TRBJ1-4; D is ambiguous. Germline-derived CDR1 and CDR2 are MGHRA and YSYEKL. The CDR3 spans 15 residues. Between the trimmed V and J ends, which lost 1 base and 6 bases, there was a span of 12 bases. The CDR3 region is CASSQVSAEYEKLFF. DNA of the CDR3: TGCGCCAGCAGCCAAGTTTCGGCGGAGTATGAAAAACTGTTTTTT.

The chain couples TRBV28 to TRBJ1-5; 8 nucleotides agree with TRBD1. This CDR3 contains 15 residues. Per the germline V gene, CDR1 is MDHEN and CDR2 is SYDVKM. The trim removed 5 bases at V and 2 bases at J, leaving 5 bases unmatched. The CDR3 DNA reads TGTGCCAGCAGTCCCACGGACAGGGGCAATCAGCCCCAGCATTTT. Translated, it gives CASSPTDRGNQPQHF.

The gene calls are TRBV27 and TRBJ1-1; D remains ambiguous. The CDR3 has 16 residues. V lost 0 bases and J lost 1, with 12 bases in between. Germline loops: CDR1 MNHEY, CDR2 SMNVEV (reference sequence). CDR3 nucleotides: TGTGCCAGCAGTTTATCCATAGACGACAAGAACACTGAAGCTTTCTTT. This translates into CASSLSIDDKNTEAFF.

The chain uses TRBV28 and TRBJ1-2; no clear D. Germline V gives CDR1 MDHEN, CDR2 SYDVKM. V was clipped by 1 base and J by 9 bases, with 18 bases between them. This CDR3 is built from 15 residues. The CDR3 region is CASSLSGSTLGSYTF. In nucleotides, the CDR3 is TGTGCCAGCAGTTTATCGGGATCGACCCTCGGAAGCTACACCTTC.

This clone showed up just once. J is TRBJ2-2 and V is TRBV4-2, with 12 bases aligning to TRBD2. CDR1 is LGHNA and CDR2 is YNFKEQ in the germline V gene. The CDR3 totals 18 residues. J was trimmed by 7 bases and V by 4 bases; bases with no gene match: 13. CDR3 nucleotides: TGTGCCAGCAGCCGCGGTGATTCGACTAGCGGGAGAGTCGGGGAGCTGTTTTTT. Its protein is CASSRGDSTSGRVGELFF.

The J gene is TRBJ2-1, the V gene TRBV7-8; a possible D gene is TRBD1 (5 bases). Germline V gene data show CDR1 as SGHVS and CDR2 as FQNEAQ. CDR3 length: 17 residues. V lost 1 base to trimming and J lost 3 bases, with 16 bases between them. In DNA form, the CDR3 reads TGTGCCAGCAGCTTAGTGTTTTGGGGCAAGCGCTACAATGAGCAGTTCTTC. This gives the protein CASSLVFWGKRYNEQFF. The whole variable domain, filled in from reference TRBV7-8 and TRBJ2-1, reads GAGVSQSPRYKVAKRGQDVALRCDPISGHVSLFWYQQALGQGPEFLTYFQNEAQLDKSGLPSDRFFAERPEGSVSTLKIQRTQQEDSAVYLCASSLVFWGKRYNEQFFGPGTRLTVL.

The CDR3 nucleotides read TGCAGTGCTAGTAATTACTCCTACGAGCAGTACTTC. Amino acids: CSASNYSYEQYF. The J gene is TRBJ2-7, the V gene TRBV20-1; D remains unclear. V lost 3 bases, J lost 0 bases, and 6 bases lay in between. CDR3 size: 12 residues. CDR1 is DFQATT and CDR2 is SNEGSKA in the germline V gene (reference sequence).

V is TRBV13 and J is TRBJ2-3; the D is unclear. V lost 5 bases, J lost 0 bases, and 12 bases lay in between. The CDR3 has 15 residues. Looked up from germline, CDR1 is PRHDT and CDR2 is FYEKMQ (reference sequence). The CDR3 sequence: CASSPRQESTDTQYF. In DNA form, the CDR3 reads TGTGCCAGCAGCCCCCGGCAGGAAAGCACAGATACGCAGTATTTT.

This chain joins TRBV9 and TRBJ2-1; TRBD2 might be the D (5 bases). This CDR3 has 18 residues. Germline values: CDR1 SGDLS, CDR2 YYNGEE. V shed 0 bases and J shed 1 base, with 17 bases lying between them. The CDR3 reads CASSVGNRVGLSYNEQFF. The CDR3, as DNA: TGTGCCAGCAGCGTAGGAAATAGGGTCGGACTGTCCTACAATGAGCAGTTCTTC. Full variable domain (remainder filled in from reference TRBV9 and TRBJ2-1): DSGVTQTPKHLITATGQRVTLRCSPRSGDLSVYWYQQSLDQGLQFLIQYYNGEERAKGNILERFSAQQFPDLHSELNLSSLELGDSALYFCASSVGNRVGLSYNEQFFGPGTRLTVL.

The chain carries TRBV5-1 and TRBJ2-1; no reliable D call. The CDR3 has 16 residues. The germline CDR1 and CDR2 sequences are SGHRS and YFSETQ. Trimming removed 3 bases from V and 4 bases from J, with 17 bases in between. CDR3 residues: CASSSLLGAGYNEQFF. In DNA, the CDR3 is TGCGCCAGCAGCTCCCTTCTAGGTGCTGGATACAATGAGCAGTTCTTC.

This chain connects TRBV28 to TRBJ2-7; 9 nucleotides align to TRBD2. V gave up 6 bases and J gave up 4 bases; unmatched junction bases: 13. Germline V CDR1 and CDR2: MDHEN, SYDVKM. The CDR3 has 16 residues. Here the CDR3 DNA reads TGTGCCAGCAGCCCTCCTCGAGGGACTAGCAGATACGAGCAGTACTTC. It yields the protein CASSPPRGTSRYEQYF.

V is TRBV7-2 and J is TRBJ2-1, with 10 bases lining up with TRBD2. V lost 5 bases and J lost 6; bases outside the gene matches: 4. CDR3 length: 14 amino acids. CDR1 SGHTA and CDR2 FQGNSA come from the germline V gene. CDR3 sequence: CASSDGTSANEQFF. In DNA form, the CDR3 reads TGTGCCAGCAGCGACGGGACTAGCGCCAATGAGCAGTTCTTC.

The chain carries TRBV7-9 and TRBJ1-2, with a tentative D call TRBD1 (6 bases). Germline values: CDR1 SEHNR, CDR2 FQNEAQ (reference sequence). V dropped 5 bases and J dropped 0 bases, with 13 bases sitting between them. The CDR3 is 15 amino acids. DNA of the CDR3: TGTGCCAGCAGCCTGGGGGGGGCGGCTAACTATGGCTACACCTTC. Its protein is CASSLGGAANYGYTF. Using reference TRBV7-9 and TRBJ1-2 for the parts outside the CDR3, the full variable domain is DTGVSQNPRHKITKRGQNVTFRCDPISEHNRLYWYRQTLGQGPEFLTYFQNEAQLEKSRLLSDRFSAERPKGSFSTLEIQRTEQGDSAMYLCASSLGGAANYGYTFGSGTRLTVV.

In DNA, the CDR3 is TGTGCCAGCAGCTTAGTGGTCGGCGAGCAGTACTTC. Its translation is CASSLVVGEQYF. The gene calls are TRBV7-2 and TRBJ2-7; D not certain. With 1 base removed from V and 6 bases from J, the gap between germline ends came to 7 bases. Germline CDR1 and CDR2: SGHTA and FQGNSA. The CDR3 loop spans 12 amino acids.

The gene calls are TRBV6-5 and TRBJ1-6; TRBD1 matches at 8 bases. J was trimmed by 7 bases and V by 5 bases; bases with no gene match: 7. CDR1 is MNHEY, CDR2 SVGAGI, per germline. This CDR3 contains 15 residues. Written as DNA, the CDR3 is TGTGCCAGCAGTCCCCGGACAGGGCAGAATTCACCCCTCCACTTT. This sequence encodes CASSPRTGQNSPLHF.

This chain uses TRBV6-5 with TRBJ2-1, with 8 bases lining up with TRBD2. The V and J ends lost 6 bases and 12 bases, in that order; junction bases with no gene match: 10. This CDR3 contains 13 residues. Germline V gives CDR1 MNHEY, CDR2 SVGAGI. CDR3 in amino acids: CASSASLAVGQFF. The CDR3 DNA follows: TGTGCCAGCAGCGCGTCACTAGCGGTTGGGCAGTTCTTC.

On this clone itself: Other nucleotide sequences from this sample produce the same CDR3. The rearrangement links TRBV9 to TRBJ2-1; 9 nucleotides line up with TRBD2. CDR1 is SGDLS and CDR2 is YYNGEE in the germline V gene. The CDR3 extends over 15 amino acids. V gave up 0 bases and J gave up 4 bases; unmatched junction bases: 2. The CDR3 coding sequence is TGTGCCAGCAGCGTAGGGGCGGGAGGGTACAATGAGCAGTTCTTC. The encoded protein is CASSVGAGGYNEQFF.

This rearrangement joins TRBV30 to TRBJ1-2, with 7 nucleotides matching TRBD1. The J segment lost 2 bases and the V segment lost 4 bases, leaving 4 bases of the junction unmatched. CDR1 is GTSNPN and CDR2 is SVGIG in the germline V gene (reference sequence). The CDR3 consists of 13 residues. The chain's CDR3 is CAWTGQLNYGYTF. The CDR3 DNA follows: TGTGCCTGGACGGGACAGTTGAACTATGGCTACACCTTC.

As regards this clone: Distinct nucleotide sequences in the sample also encode this CDR3. The chain combines TRBV6-1 with TRBJ1-6; TRBD1 is a possible D gene (5 bases). The CDR3 loop spans 15 amino acids. V lost 0 bases and J 7 bases, leaving 10 bases between the germline ends. CDR1 and CDR2 (germline): MNHNS, SASEGT. CDR3 residues: CASSEAGQGNSPLHF. The CDR3 nucleotides read TGTGCCAGCAGTGAAGCAGGACAAGGCAATTCACCCCTCCACTTT.

This rearrangement joins TRBV6-5 to TRBJ1-2, with D perhaps matching TRBD1 (5 bases). This CDR3 has 15 residues. V lost 4 bases and J 6 bases, leaving 18 bases between the germline ends. Germline V gene sequence: CDR1 MNHEY, CDR2 SVGAGI. Here the CDR3 reads CASSLTPGVGDGYTF. The CDR3 nucleotides are TGTGCCAGCAGTTTGACCCCGGGGGTAGGGGATGGCTACACCTTC.

V gene TRBV30 combines with J gene TRBJ1-5; 9 bases are shared with TRBD1. The V gene's germline CDR1 is GTSNPN and CDR2 SVGIG (reference sequence). This CDR3 contains 15 residues. The V segment lost 2 bases and the J segment 5 bases; nucleotides outside the gene matches: 7. The DNA of the CDR3 is TGTGCCTGGAGTTCCCTGGACAGGGGTGATCAGCCCCAGCATTTT. It specifies CAWSSLDRGDQPQHF.